Listed here are 32 T cell receptor beta chains from one sample, sequenced in a study of CD8 T cells in ankylosing spondylitis. TCRdb re-called the 5' RACE reads through MiXCR, storing one row per CDR3 protein. This table has around 100,000 distinct CDR3 sequences, under 30% appearing once. The sample was synovial fluid, either unsorted or a sorted T cell fraction (not recorded which). The origin of the receptors is a male donor with ankylosing spondylitis.

The chain employs TRBV7-2 and TRBJ2-2; maybe TRBD2 (6 bases). This CDR3 contains 15 residues. CDR1 and CDR2 (germline): SGHTA, FQGNSA. V was pared by 0 bases and J by 6 bases, with 11 bases between. The CDR3 DNA is TGTGCCAGCAGCTTAGCGACCGGGAGTGCCGGGGAGCTGTTTTTT. Translating gives CASSLATGSAGELFF.

This chain connects TRBV29-1 to TRBJ2-7; no firm D call. Trimming cost V 1 base and J 5 bases, with 12 bases left between them. Germline V gives CDR1 SQVTM, CDR2 ANQGSEA. The CDR3 covers 13 residues. The CDR3 nucleotides are TGCAGCGTTGAAGGGGTTGATTCAGACGAGCAGTACTTC. As protein: CSVEGVDSDEQYF.

The chain joins TRBV5-1 to TRBJ2-7; TRBD2 agrees at 7 bases. V gave up 3 bases and J gave up 5 bases; unmatched junction bases: 2. Germline CDR1 SGHRS, CDR2 YFSETQ. CDR3 length: 12 amino acids. The CDR3 DNA follows: TGCGCCAGCAGCTCCCTAGCGGACGAGCAGTACTTC. Amino acids: CASSSLADEQYF.

This chain connects TRBV30 to TRBJ1-1, with D perhaps matching TRBD1 (6 bases). The CDR3 is 14 amino acids. The V and J ends lost 2 bases and 5 bases respectively, with 15 bases between them. Germline V gives CDR1 GTSNPN, CDR2 SVGIG (reference sequence). The CDR3 coding sequence is TGTGCCTGGAGTTGGGGGGGCCTGGGGACTGAAGCTTTCTTT. This encodes CAWSWGGLGTEAFF. The full variable domain, in which reference TRBV30 and TRBJ1-1 provide the parts outside the CDR3, is SQTIHQWPATLVQPVGSPLSLECTVEGTSNPNLYWYRQAAGRGLQLLFYSVGIGQISSEVPQNLSASRPQDRQFILSSKKLLLSDSGFYLCAWSWGGLGTEAFFGQGTRLTVV.

A few counts support this clonotype. This chain uses TRBV12-3 or TRBV12-4 with TRBJ2-1; TRBD2 agrees at 10 bases. V was clipped by 6 bases and J by 8 bases; unmatched bases: 4. The CDR3 loop spans 13 amino acids. This CDR3 is CASRLAGMYEQFF. The CDR3 DNA reads TGTGCCAGCAGACTAGCGGGAATGTATGAGCAGTTCTTC.

The chain joins TRBV5-1 to TRBJ1-2; 8 positions agree with TRBD1. CDR3 size: 15 residues. Losses at the gene ends were 2 bases for V and 5 bases for J; bases not matched to a gene: 8. Looked up from germline, CDR1 is SGHRS and CDR2 is YFSETQ. The CDR3 region has the DNA TGCGCCAGCAGCTTACGGACAGGGTGGGAGTATGGCTACACCTTC. Translating it yields CASSLRTGWEYGYTF.

This sequence joins TRBV15 and TRBJ2-7; 7 positions match TRBD2. The CDR3 has 16 residues. Germline-derived CDR1 and CDR2 are LNHNV and YYDKDF (reference sequence). The V and J ends lost 0 bases and 0 bases, in that order; junction bases with no gene match: 5. The CDR3 nucleotides are TGTGCCACCAGCAGAGATTGGGGGGGGAGCTCCTACGAGCAGTACTTC. Translated, it gives CATSRDWGGSSYEQYF.

This clonotype has only one observation. The J gene is TRBJ2-2, the V gene TRBV5-1; D remains ambiguous. This CDR3 is 15 amino acids long. Germline V CDR1 and CDR2: SGHRS, YFSETQ. The V and J ends lost 2 bases and 1 base respectively, with 9 bases between them. CDR3 in amino acids: CASSFVGVNTGELFF. The CDR3, as DNA: TGCGCCAGCAGCTTCGTCGGAGTGAACACCGGGGAGCTGTTTTTT.

This clonotype was seen more than once but under ten times. The rearrangement joins TRBV5-1 to TRBJ2-5; 9 nucleotides match TRBD1. CDR3 size: 15 residues. Losses at the gene ends were 4 bases for V and 2 bases for J; bases not matched to a gene: 6. Germline CDR1 SGHRS, CDR2 YFSETQ. The CDR3 sequence is CASSTPGQGQETQYF. The CDR3 nucleotides are TGCGCCAGCAGCACACCGGGACAGGGTCAAGAGACCCAGTACTTC.

This clonotype was found many times. The chain recombines TRBV12-3 or TRBV12-4 with TRBJ2-2, with a tentative D call TRBD2 (5 bases). The CDR3 covers 12 residues. V shed 6 bases and J shed 4 bases, with 6 bases lying between them. DNA for the CDR3: TGTGCCAGCAGCCGGGGCACCGGGGAGCTGTTTTTT. Amino acids: CASSRGTGELFF.

This clonotype was counted between two and nine times. This chain joins TRBV12-3 or TRBV12-4 and TRBJ2-5; 9 bases are shared with TRBD1. The V and J ends lost 7 bases and 9 bases, in that order; junction bases with no gene match: 15. The CDR3 has 15 amino acids. CDR3 DNA sequence: TGTGCCAGCACCTTATGGGGACAGGGTGAAAAACCCCAGTACTTC. As protein: CASTLWGQGEKPQYF.

The genes are TRBV20-1 and TRBJ2-1; 7 positions match TRBD2. This CDR3 has 13 amino acids. V was clipped by 4 bases and J by 2 bases; unmatched bases: 2. Germline CDR1 reads DFQATT; CDR2 reads SNEGSKA (reference sequence). CDR3 DNA: TGCAGTGCTACTAGCGGTCCCTACAATGAGCAGTTCTTC. It yields the protein CSATSGPYNEQFF.

This clonotype was detected a few times. The chain joins TRBV5-1 to TRBJ1-2, with TRBD1 identical over 7 bases. Per germline, CDR1 SGHRS and CDR2 YFSETQ. The junction had 7 bases not matched to a gene; V was cut back by 0 bases and J by 5 bases. The CDR3 extends over 15 amino acids. The CDR3, as DNA: TGCGCCAGCAGCTTGGAGGGGGCCCACGGGTATGGCTACACCTTC. This codes for CASSLEGAHGYGYTF.

This clonotype was counted ten times or more. The V gene is TRBV28, the J gene TRBJ2-7, with 7 bases identical to TRBD1. The CDR3 spans 12 residues. Germline V gives CDR1 MDHEN, CDR2 SYDVKM. Trimming removed 6 bases from V and 4 bases from J; junction bases left unmatched: 3. CDR3 in amino acids: CASSRDSYEQYV. In DNA, the CDR3 is TGTGCCAGCAGCCGGGACAGTTACGAGCAGTACGTC.

The chain links TRBV5-1 to TRBJ1-5; a possible D gene is TRBD1 (5 bases). Trimming stripped 4 bases from V and 7 bases from J, with 21 bases between. CDR3 length: 16 amino acids. Germline assignment: CDR1 SGHRS and CDR2 YFSETQ. Here the CDR3 reads CASSAQPQGWGQPQHF. For the CDR3, the DNA is TGCGCCAGCAGCGCCCAGCCTCAGGGATGGGGCCAGCCCCAGCATTTT.

This clonotype was detected a few times. This chain links TRBV24-1 with TRBJ2-5; 14 bases are a match to TRBD2. Trimming took 4 bases from V and 1 from J; bases not matched to a gene: 10. Germline V gene data show CDR1 as KGHDR and CDR2 as SFDVKD. The CDR3 loop spans 19 amino acids. CDR3 loop: CATSEPSGLAGVIQETQYF. In nucleotides, the CDR3 is TGTGCCACCAGTGAACCCTCGGGACTAGCGGGAGTAATCCAAGAGACCCAGTACTTC.

The rearrangement joins TRBV20-1 to TRBJ2-1; 8 nucleotides agree with TRBD2. In germline, CDR1 is DFQATT, CDR2 SNEGSKA (reference sequence). The CDR3 contains 14 residues. V lost 0 bases, J lost 6 bases, and 4 bases stayed unmatched. The CDR3 spells CSAREGLGFNEQFF. DNA for the CDR3: TGCAGTGCTAGAGAGGGACTAGGCTTCAATGAGCAGTTCTTC.

This chain uses TRBV10-3 with TRBJ2-1, with D perhaps assigned TRBD1 or TRBD2 (5 bases each). CDR3 size: 13 residues. From germline, CDR1 is ENHRY and CDR2 SYGVKD. Trimming took off 6 bases at V and 4 bases at J, with 10 bases between the two ends. CDR3 nucleotides: TGTGCCATCAGACCGGGACCTTACAATGAGCAGTTCTTC. Its protein is CAIRPGPYNEQFF.

The gene calls are TRBV4-2 and TRBJ2-1, with D maybe TRBD2 (6 bases). The V end was cut by 0 bases, the J end by 13 bases, with 16 bases between. The length of the CDR3 is 14 residues. Germline CDR1 and CDR2: LGHNA and YNFKEQ. CDR3 in amino acids: CASSQEGKSGLQFF. For the CDR3, the DNA is TGTGCCAGCAGCCAAGAAGGAAAGAGCGGGTTACAGTTCTTC.

The chain links TRBV25-1 to TRBJ2-1; D gene uncertain. The CDR3 covers 15 residues. Trimming shortened V by 4 bases and J by 0 bases, and 10 bases separated the two germline ends. Germline lookup yields CDR1 MGHDK and CDR2 SYGVNS. This chain's CDR3 is CASSVGVISYNEQFF. For the CDR3, the DNA is TGTGCCAGCAGTGTAGGAGTGATCTCCTACAATGAGCAGTTCTTC.

This clonotype was found a few times. This chain connects TRBV5-6 to TRBJ2-3, with 13 bases matching TRBD2. Germline trimming cut 2 bases from V and 4 bases from J; bases unmatched to any gene: 4. The CDR3 has 16 residues. Germline-derived CDR1 and CDR2 are SGHDT and YYEEEE. The CDR3 nucleotides read TGTGCCAGCAGCTTAACAGGACTAGCGGGAGCAGATACGCAGTATTTT. The encoded protein is CASSLTGLAGADTQYF.

In this sample, this clonotype turned up a few times. The chain's CDR3 is CASSTDRDEKLFF. CDR3 bases: TGTGCCAGCTCAACCGACAGGGACGAAAAACTGTTTTTT. The rearrangement joins TRBV18 to TRBJ1-4, with TRBD1 identical over 7 bases. The CDR3 is made up of 13 amino acids. Unmatched junction bases numbered 5, after V lost 5 bases and J lost 8 bases. CDR1 is KGHSH and CDR2 is LQKENI in the germline V gene.

The table lists this clonotype with many counts. This chain joins TRBV20-1 and TRBJ1-1; possible D gene TRBD1, 5 bases. V was pared by 0 bases and J by 7 bases, with 15 bases between. From germline, CDR1 is DFQATT and CDR2 SNEGSKA (reference sequence). This CDR3 has 14 amino acids. The CDR3 region is CSARDPKTDHEAFF. CDR3 DNA sequence: TGCAGTGCTAGAGATCCTAAGACAGATCATGAAGCTTTCTTT.

This clonotype was found a few times. The rearrangement links TRBV5-1 to TRBJ2-3, with D unclear. From germline, CDR1 is SGHRS and CDR2 YFSETQ. The germline V and J ends were trimmed by 0 bases and 2 bases, with 7 bases remaining between them. The length of the CDR3 is 14 residues. In DNA, the CDR3 is TGCGCCAGCAGCTTGGACAAATACACAGATACGCAGTATTTT. It is translated as CASSLDKYTDTQYF. The complete variable domain, with remaining parts taken from reference TRBV5-1 and TRBJ2-3, reads KAGVTQTPRYLIKTRGQQVTLSCSPISGHRSVSWYQQTPGQGLQFLFEYFSETQRNKGNFPGRFSGRQFSNSRSEMNVSTLELGDSALYLCASSLDKYTDTQYFGPGTRLTVL.

This clonotype was picked up a small number of times. V and J are TRBV6-1 and TRBJ1-5, with 7 bases aligning to TRBD1. V shed 10 bases, J shed 0 bases, and the junction held 6 bases outside the gene matches. CDR1 MNHNS and CDR2 SASEGT come from the germline V gene. This CDR3 is built from 14 residues. CDR3 nucleotides: TGTGCCACGACCGGGACAGCTAGCAATCAGCCCCAGCATTTT. The encoded protein is CATTGTASNQPQHF.

This clonotype appeared many times. The gene calls are TRBV30 and TRBJ1-2; 7 nucleotides match TRBD1. This CDR3 is 12 amino acids long. Trimming cost V 2 bases and J 8 bases; bases outside gene matches: 5. Germline V gives CDR1 GTSNPN, CDR2 SVGIG (reference sequence). CDR3 sequence (DNA): TGTGCCTGGAGTCGACAGGGTGGCGGCTACACCTTC. Its translation is CAWSRQGGGYTF.

This clonotype was counted a few times. The chain recombines TRBV5-1 with TRBJ2-2, with TRBD1 matching over 10 bases. Unmatched junction bases numbered 4, after V lost 4 bases and J lost 4 bases. This CDR3 spans 15 amino acids. CDR1 and CDR2 from the germline V gene are SGHRS and YFSETQ. Here the CDR3 reads CASSPGTGVTGELFF. The CDR3 DNA reads as TGCGCCAGCAGCCCCGGGACAGGGGTCACCGGGGAGCTGTTTTTT.

The rearrangement links TRBV7-6 to TRBJ2-1; D is uncertain. The CDR3 is 13 amino acids. The germline V gene has CDR1 SGHVS and CDR2 FNYEAQ. Trimming pared 2 bases from V and 7 bases from J, leaving 9 bases between. The CDR3 loop reads CASSLRLPNEQFF. The CDR3 DNA follows: TGTGCCAGCAGCTTACGGCTACCGAATGAGCAGTTCTTC.

Sample share makes this clonotype medium-sized. The chain is built from TRBV7-2 and TRBJ2-3; 9 positions match TRBD2. The CDR3 is made up of 15 amino acids. CDR1 is SGHTA, CDR2 FQGNSA, per germline. Unmatched junction bases numbered 7, after V lost 4 bases and J lost 5 bases. CDR3 loop: CASSSGTSRGDTQYF. CDR3 bases: TGTGCCAGCAGCTCAGGGACTAGCCGGGGAGATACGCAGTATTTT. The variable domain in full, with the rest retrieved from reference TRBV7-2 and TRBJ2-3, is GAGVSQSPSNKVTEKGKDVELRCDPISGHTALYWYRQSLGQGLEFLIYFQGNSAPDKSGLPSDRFSAERTGGSVSTLTIQRTQQEDSAVYLCASSSGTSRGDTQYFGPGTRLTVL.

This clonotype was seen a few times. V gene TRBV7-2 combines with J gene TRBJ1-4; tentatively, D is TRBD1 (6 bases). The CDR3 contains 14 residues. V dropped 4 bases and J dropped 5 bases, with 11 bases sitting between them. CDR1 and CDR2 (germline): SGHTA, FQGNSA. CDR3 DNA: TGTGCCAGCAGCTGGGAGGGGGGGAATGAAAAACTGTTTTTT. This sequence encodes CASSWEGGNEKLFF.

The CDR3 DNA reads TGTGCCAGCTTCCGGGACATAGCCACAGATACGCAGTATTTT. Amino acids: CASFRDIATDTQYF. The chain is built from TRBV7-2 and TRBJ2-3, with D perhaps TRBD1 (6 bases). The CDR3 runs to 14 residues. The V gene lost 8 bases and the J gene lost 2 bases, with 14 bases spanning the gap. The germline CDR1 and CDR2 sequences are SGHTA and FQGNSA.

The chain joins TRBV19 to TRBJ2-1; D assignment may be TRBD1 or TRBD2 (5 bases each). The CDR3 length is 13 residues. Deletions cut 4 bases from V and 2 bases from J, with 6 bases between. Germline values: CDR1 LNHDA, CDR2 SQIVND (reference sequence). The CDR3 coding sequence is TGTGCCAGTAGTAGGGGACCCTACAATGAGCAGTTCTTC. Its translation is CASSRGPYNEQFF.